The rows below give T cell receptor beta chains drawn from one sample of a study of blood T cell repertoires in COVID-19. Using immunoSEQ multiplex PCR, the repertoire was profiled, and TCRdb retains in-frame clones only, with some absent. The sample contains around 55,000 clones, 90% of which appear only once. Specimen: peripheral blood. These receptors originate from a man in his forties with acute or convalescent COVID-19. Both conserved end residues are part of each CDR3. D genes are given only for firm matches.

v_call d_call cdr3_aa
TRBV6-1 - CASSEATTYEQYF
TRBV11-2 - CASSRRPNQFF
TRBV2 - CASSVRGVEQYF
TRBV25-1 - CASTSNRSYNEQFF
TRBV18 TRBD2 CASSLGLAGGPGTDTQYF
TRBV4-1 TRBD2 CASSQEGAGAGQETQYF
TRBV24-1 - CATSGTKGDYGYTF
TRBV4-2 TRBD1 CASSQTSRDRDYGYTF
TRBV2 TRBD1 CASSEGDRGDREQYF
TRBV6-1 - CASSEHPTRGTDTQYF
TRBV6-5 - CASRKPQASTEAFF
TRBV5-6 TRBD1 CASSLRGQLMNTEAFF
TRBV4-1 - CASSSQGSKGDEQYF
TRBV7-9 - CASSSPSGNTIYF
TRBV6-5 TRBD1 CASSYSGQGAAFF
TRBV12-5 TRBD2 CASGTGLAASTDTQYF
TRBV9 - CASSVVSASNGNTIYF
TRBV5-1 - CASSLGSKSAEAFF
TRBV29-1 - CSVGRGNTEAFF
TRBV19 - CACLAQNNEKLFF
TRBV5-1 - CASSVGHLYGYTF
TRBV28 - CASSFSRATYEQYF
TRBV30 TRBD2 CAWNPGLAGVYEQYF
TRBV5-1 - CASSSYTGTFYNEQFF
TRBV3-1/TRBV3-2 TRBD2 CASSQGGRTWETQYF
TRBV10-3 TRBD1 CAISDSVQGASGEAFF
TRBV6-6 - CASSYSGGNYGYTF
TRBV9 TRBD2 CASSSQRTSGRNNEQFF
TRBV19 - CASSMGARRHNEQFF
TRBV29-1 TRBD2 CSVGPSGQETQYF
TRBV12-5 - CASGPNPVANVLTF
TRBV11-2 TRBD2 CASSVLAGRGNEQFF
TRBV11-2 - CASLREGAGYEQYF
TRBV5-1 - CASRSGLYEQYF
TRBV18 TRBD1 CASSPQTGKPDGYTF
TRBV12-3/TRBV12-4 TRBD1 CASRRTGSYEQYF
TRBV11-2 TRBD2 CASSLGGGSSYEQYF
TRBV13 TRBD2 CASSLGGTTYNEQFF
TRBV5-1 TRBD2 CASSSLAGDVDTQYF
TRBV7-8 - CASSPEYSPLHF
TRBV5-6 TRBD1 CASSFVAQGAAETQYF
TRBV9 TRBD1 CASKQGAGNGYTF
TRBV2 - CASSEAYNWNTEAFF
TRBV11-3 - CASSLRQEDGYTF
TRBV24-1 - CATSDHTTGSNEQFF
TRBV5-4 TRBD2 CASSKRLAGDIGELFF
TRBV30 TRBD2 CAWSVQTSGGNEQFF
TRBV5-1 TRBD2 CASSLVLADSPGGANVLTF
TRBV4-2 TRBD2 CASSQTSGTGNEQFF
TRBV24-1 TRBD1 CATSDVGTGGGETQYF